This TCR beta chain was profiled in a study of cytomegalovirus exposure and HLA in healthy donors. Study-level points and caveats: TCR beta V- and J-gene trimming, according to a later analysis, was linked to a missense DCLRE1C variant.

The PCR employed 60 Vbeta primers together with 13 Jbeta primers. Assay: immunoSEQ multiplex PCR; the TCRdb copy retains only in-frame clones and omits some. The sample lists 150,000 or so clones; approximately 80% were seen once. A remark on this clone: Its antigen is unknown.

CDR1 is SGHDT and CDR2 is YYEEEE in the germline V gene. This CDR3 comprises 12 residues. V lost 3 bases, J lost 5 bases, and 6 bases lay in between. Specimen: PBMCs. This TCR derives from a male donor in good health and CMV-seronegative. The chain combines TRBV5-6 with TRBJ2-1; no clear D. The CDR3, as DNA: TGTGCCAGCAGCTACTACAACAATGAGCAGTTCTTC. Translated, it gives CASSYYNNEQFF.